The 2 T cell receptor beta chains given below trace back to one sample, sequenced in a study of cytomegalovirus exposure and HLA in healthy donors. The PCR had 60 Vbeta and 13 Jbeta primers. The repertoire was sequenced with immunoSEQ multiplex PCR; TCRdb's copy has only in-frame clones and lacks some. The profile covers tens of thousands of clones, with 55% to 75% appearing a single time and more than 6.5% taken by the ten largest. The sequencing sample was made of PBMCs. Receptor source: a man aged 30 to 45 in good health and CMV-seronegative.

The chain is built from TRBV20-1 and TRBJ2-5; no clear D. Between the trimmed V and J ends, which lost 3 bases and 2 bases, there was a span of 4 bases. The CDR3 is 11 amino acids. The germline CDR1 and CDR2 sequences are DFQATT and SNEGSKA (reference sequence). CDR3 region: CSASYQETQYF. CDR3 DNA: TGCAGTGCTAGCTATCAAGAGACCCAGTACTTC.

This clone was counted a single time. The rearrangement joins TRBV19 to TRBJ2-7; tentative D call: TRBD2 (6 bases). The V gene's germline CDR1 is LNHDA and CDR2 SQIVND (reference sequence). CDR3 length: 14 amino acids. V lost 5 bases to trimming and J lost 0 bases, with 11 bases between them. The CDR3 sequence is CASSGWRGSYEQYF. For the CDR3, the DNA is TGTGCCAGTAGTGGGTGGCGGGGCTCCTACGAGCAGTACTTC.